Included here is one T cell receptor beta chain sequence, with context. What it recognizes is unknown. The record originates from a study of beta chain features in type 1 diabetes. General observations from the study: For Type 1 diabetes patients, all four CD4+ subsets carried TCRB CDR3s that were moderately but significantly shorter.

CDR3 length: 15 residues. Trimming at V came to 3 bases and at J to 1 base, leaving 2 bases not matched to a gene. The germline V gene has CDR1 SGHVS and CDR2 FNYEAQ. TCRB transcripts that were expressed got sequenced, as all of the isolated RNA had been reverse transcribed. Sequencing used immunoSEQ multiplex PCR; TCRdb keeps in-frame clones, though not all of them. The sample holds around 710,000 clones, around 12% seen once. The sequencing input was naive CD4+ T cells from blood. This sequence joins TRBV7-6 and TRBJ2-2; the match to TRBD2 covers 7 bases. The TCR was taken from a man in his thirties or forties with type 1 diabetes. For the CDR3, the DNA is TGTGCCAGCAGCTTCCGCGGGAGGAACACCGGGGAGCTGTTTTTT. Its protein product is CASSFRGRNTGELFF.